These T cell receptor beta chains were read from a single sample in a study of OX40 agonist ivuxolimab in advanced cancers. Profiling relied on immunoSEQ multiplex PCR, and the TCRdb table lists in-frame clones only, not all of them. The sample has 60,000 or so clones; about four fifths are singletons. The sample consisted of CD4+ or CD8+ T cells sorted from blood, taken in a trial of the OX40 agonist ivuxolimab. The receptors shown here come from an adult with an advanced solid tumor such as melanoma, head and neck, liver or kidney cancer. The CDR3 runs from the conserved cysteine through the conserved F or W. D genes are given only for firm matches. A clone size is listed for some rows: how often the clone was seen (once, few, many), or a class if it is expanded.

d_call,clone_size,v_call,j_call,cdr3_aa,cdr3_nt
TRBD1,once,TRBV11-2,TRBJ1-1,CASSRGQGGLGTEAFF,TGTGCCAGCAGCCGCGGACAGGGTGGTTTGGGCACTGAAGCTTTCTTT
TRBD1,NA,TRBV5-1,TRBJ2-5,CASSKDRETQYF,TGCGCCAGCAGCAAGGACAGGGAGACCCAGTACTTC
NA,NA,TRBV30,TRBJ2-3,CAWRRTVDTQYF,TGTGCCTGGCGGCGGACGGTGGATACGCAGTATTTT
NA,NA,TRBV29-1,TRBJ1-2,CSVDRVLTYGYTF,TGCAGCGTTGACAGGGTTCTGACCTATGGCTACACCTTC
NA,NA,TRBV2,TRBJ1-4,CASSDQEKLFF,TGTGCCAGCAGTGATCAGGAAAAACTGTTTTTT
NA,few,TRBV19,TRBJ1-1,CASSPDLGTEAFF,TGTGCCAGTAGTCCCGACTTGGGAACTGAAGCTTTCTTT
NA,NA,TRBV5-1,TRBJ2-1,CASSLAPSNYNEQFF,TGCGCCAGCAGCCTAGCGCCGAGCAACTACAATGAGCAGTTCTTC
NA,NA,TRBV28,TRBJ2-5,CATTLTNQETQYF,TGTGCCACTACGCTCACCAACCAAGAGACCCAGTACTTC
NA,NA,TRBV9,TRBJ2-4,CASSVEEGAKNIQYF,TGTGCCAGCAGCGTAGAAGAGGGGGCCAAAAACATTCAGTACTTC
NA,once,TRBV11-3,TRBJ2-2,CASSSSGVGSGELFF,TGTGCCAGCAGTTCCTCCGGCGTAGGGTCCGGGGAGCTGTTTTTT
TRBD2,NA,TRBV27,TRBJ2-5,CASSSLTSRETQYF,TGTGCCAGCAGTTCCCTGACTAGCCGGGAGACCCAGTACTTC
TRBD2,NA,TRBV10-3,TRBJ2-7,CAISESRLAGTYEQYF,TGTGCCATCAGTGAGTCGCGGCTAGCGGGAACCTACGAGCAGTACTTC
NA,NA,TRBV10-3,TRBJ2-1,CAIQYSDVYNEQFF,TGTGCCATCCAGTACTCCGACGTTTACAATGAGCAGTTCTTC
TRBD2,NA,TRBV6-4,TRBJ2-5,CAISESSGQETQYF,TGTGCCATCAGTGAGTCTAGCGGCCAAGAGACCCAGTACTTC
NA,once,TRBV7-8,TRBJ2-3,CASSLSVGRWTDTQYF,TGTGCCAGCAGCTTAAGCGTGGGGAGGTGGACAGATACGCAGTATTTT
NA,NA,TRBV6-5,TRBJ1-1,CASSPAMNTEAFF,TGTGCCAGCAGTCCGGCCATGAACACTGAAGCTTTCTTT
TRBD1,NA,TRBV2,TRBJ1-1,CASPGRDSYNTEAFF,TGTGCCAGCCCCGGTCGGGACAGCTACAACACTGAAGCTTTCTTT
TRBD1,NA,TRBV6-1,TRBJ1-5,CASSTDRGSNQPQHF,TGTGCCAGCAGTACGGACAGGGGGAGCAATCAGCCCCAGCATTTT
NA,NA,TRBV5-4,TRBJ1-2,CASMRAGRPYYGYTF,TGTGCCAGCATGCGGGCGGGCCGACCCTACTATGGCTACACCTTC
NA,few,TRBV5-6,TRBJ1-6,CASSTGTGSPLHF,TGTGCCAGCAGCACAGGAACGGGGTCACCCCTCCACTTT
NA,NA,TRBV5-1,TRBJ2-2,CASSLGNTGELFF,TGCGCCAGCAGCTTGGGGAACACCGGGGAGCTGTTTTTT
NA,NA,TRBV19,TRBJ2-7,CASSIRPGRIYEQYF,TGTGCCAGTAGTATCCGCCCGGGACGGATCTACGAGCAGTACTTC
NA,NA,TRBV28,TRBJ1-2,CASITGTGYGYTF,TGTGCCAGCATCACAGGGACGGGCTATGGCTACACCTTC
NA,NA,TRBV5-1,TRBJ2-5,CASSLGDLQGYETQYF,TGCGCCAGCAGCTTGGGGGATTTACAGGGTTACGAGACCCAGTACTTC
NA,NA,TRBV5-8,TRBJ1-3,CASSPDSGTIYF,TGTGCCAGCAGCCCGGACTCTGGCACCATATATTTT
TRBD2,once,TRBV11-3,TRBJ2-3,CASSPPGLAGDTQYF,TGTGCCAGCAGCCCGCCGGGACTAGCGGGGGATACGCAGTATTTT
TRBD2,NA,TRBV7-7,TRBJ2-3,CASSLGSGGLDTQYF,TGTGCTAGCAGCTTAGGTAGCGGGGGCCTAGATACGCAGTATTTT
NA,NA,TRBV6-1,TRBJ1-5,CASRDGTSNQPQHF,TGTGCCAGCAGGGACGGGACATCCAATCAGCCCCAGCATTTT
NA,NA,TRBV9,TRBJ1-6,CASSVGARAYNSPLHF,TGTGCCAGCAGCGTAGGGGCCAGGGCATATAATTCACCCCTCCACTTT
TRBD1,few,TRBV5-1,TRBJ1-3,CASSSSTGTGTGNTIYF,TGCGCCAGCAGCTCCTCGACTGGGACAGGGACTGGAAACACCATATATTTT
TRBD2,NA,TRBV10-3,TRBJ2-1,CATKGASGRAMNEQFF,TGTGCCACCAAGGGGGCTAGCGGGAGGGCCATGAATGAGCAGTTCTTC
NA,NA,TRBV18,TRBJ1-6,CASSSREPYNSPLHF,TGTGCCAGCTCATCTCGGGAACCATATAATTCACCCCTCCACTTT
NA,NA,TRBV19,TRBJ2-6,CASSITDSGANVLTF,TGTGCCAGTAGTATAACAGACTCTGGGGCCAACGTCCTGACTTTC
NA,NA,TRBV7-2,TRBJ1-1,CASSSHPNTEAFF,TGTGCCAGCAGCTCCCACCCGAACACTGAAGCTTTCTTT
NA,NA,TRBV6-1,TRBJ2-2,CASSEDFGVTGELFF,TGTGCCAGCAGTGAAGATTTCGGGGTTACCGGGGAGCTGTTTTTT
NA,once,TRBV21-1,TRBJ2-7,CASSNGPNRDNEQYF,TGTGCCAGCAGCAACGGACCGAATCGGGATAACGAGCAGTACTTC
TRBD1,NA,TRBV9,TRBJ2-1,CASSGGDRGHNEQFF,TGTGCCAGCAGCGGAGGGGACAGGGGCCACAATGAGCAGTTCTTC
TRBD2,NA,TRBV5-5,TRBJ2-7,CASSLASGLAGAYEQYF,TGTGCCAGCAGCTTGGCCTCGGGACTAGCGGGGGCCTACGAGCAGTACTTC
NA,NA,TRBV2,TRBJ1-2,CASSEQGSNYGYTF,TGTGCCAGCAGTGAACAGGGATCTAACTATGGCTACACCTTC
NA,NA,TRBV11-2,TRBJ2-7,CASSQGGTRSYEQYF,TGTGCCAGCAGCCAAGGTGGCACCCGCTCCTACGAGCAGTACTTC
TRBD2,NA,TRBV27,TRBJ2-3,CASSFSGGTSTDTQYF,TGTGCCAGCAGTTTTAGCGGGGGGACTAGCACAGATACGCAGTATTTT
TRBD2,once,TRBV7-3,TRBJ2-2,CATGREGLAGELFF,TGTGCCACCGGGAGGGAGGGGTTAGCCGGGGAGCTGTTTTTT
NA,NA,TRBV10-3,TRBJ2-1,CAISDPGDEQFF,TGTGCCATCAGTGATCCAGGGGACGAGCAGTTCTTC
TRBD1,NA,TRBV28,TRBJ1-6,CASISPQGIDSPLHF,TGTGCCAGCATCTCGCCACAGGGGATAGATTCACCCCTCCACTTT
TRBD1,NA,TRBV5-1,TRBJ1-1,CASSVTGVLTEAFF,TGCGCCAGCAGCGTTACAGGGGTCCTCACTGAAGCTTTCTTT
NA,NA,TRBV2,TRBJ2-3,CASSEAWTGGKDTQYF,TGTGCCAGCAGTGAAGCTTGGACTGGAGGGAAGGATACGCAGTATTTT
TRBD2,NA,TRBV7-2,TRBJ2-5,CASSLLAAHQETQYF,TGTGCCAGCAGCTTACTAGCGGCCCACCAAGAGACCCAGTACTTC
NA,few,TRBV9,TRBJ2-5,CASSVGGSGGETQYF,TGTGCCAGCAGCGTCGGAGGTAGCGGTGGGGAGACCCAGTACTTC